The 24 T cell receptor beta chains in this list originate from one sample, sequenced in a study of cytomegalovirus exposure and HLA in healthy donors. PCR involved 60 Vbeta and 13 Jbeta primers. Assay used: immunoSEQ multiplex PCR; TCRdb lists only in-frame clones, some missing. The sample yields about 160,000 clones, roughly 80% seen once. Sequenced material: PBMCs. Every receptor here comes from a woman younger than 45 in good health and CMV-seronegative.

V gene TRBV6-6 combines with J gene TRBJ2-7, with 8 bases fitting TRBD2. In germline, CDR1 is MNHNY, CDR2 SVGAGI (reference sequence). This CDR3 contains 14 residues. The V segment lost 6 bases and the J segment 2 bases; nucleotides outside the gene matches: 6. The CDR3 coding sequence is TGTGCCAGCAGACCTAGCGGGCCCCCCTACGAGCAGTACTTC. Translated, it gives CASRPSGPPYEQYF.

The chain is built from TRBV6-5 and TRBJ2-7, with a tentative D call TRBD1 (8 bases). Trimming pared 6 bases from V and 3 bases from J, leaving 12 bases between. CDR3 length: 13 amino acids. Germline-derived CDR1 and CDR2 are MNHEY and SVGAGI. The DNA of the CDR3 is TGTGCCAGCAGAGCGGGACAGGACTACGAGCAGTACTTC. This encodes CASRAGQDYEQYF.

V is TRBV28 and J is TRBJ1-1, with 7 bases fitting TRBD1. After removal of 8 bases from V and 4 bases from J, the junction contained 13 bases not matched to a gene. This CDR3 region has 15 residues. Germline V CDR1 and CDR2: MDHEN, SYDVKM. The CDR3 loop reads CASWSHGRGFTEAFF. CDR3 nucleotide sequence: TGTGCCAGCTGGTCTCATGGCAGGGGGTTCACTGAAGCTTTCTTT.

The rearrangement uses TRBV9 and TRBJ2-1; 7 bases fit TRBD2. V was pared by 8 bases and J by 5 bases, with 4 bases of the junction left unmatched. Germline values: CDR1 SGDLS, CDR2 YYNGEE. The CDR3 extends over 12 amino acids. The CDR3 loop is CASSSGDNEQFF. In DNA form, the CDR3 reads TGTGCCAGTTCCAGCGGGGACAATGAGCAGTTCTTC.

This CDR3 reads CASSWGLAGGPYEQYF. For the CDR3, the DNA is TGCGCCAGCAGCTGGGGACTAGCGGGGGGGCCCTACGAGCAGTACTTC. The J gene is TRBJ2-7, the V gene TRBV5-1; 16 bases agree with TRBD2. Germline-derived CDR1 and CDR2 are SGHRS and YFSETQ. The CDR3 has 16 amino acids. V was clipped by 3 bases and J by 2 bases; unmatched bases: 2.

Only one count was recorded for this clone. This chain connects TRBV5-1 to TRBJ1-1; TRBD1 aligns across 7 bases. Germline values: CDR1 SGHRS, CDR2 YFSETQ. V was clipped by 4 bases and J by 4 bases; unmatched bases: 7. This CDR3 spans 14 amino acids. The CDR3 is CASSNRPGGTEAFF. Written as DNA, the CDR3 is TGCGCCAGCAGCAACCGTCCAGGGGGCACTGAAGCTTTCTTT.

This rearrangement joins TRBV2 to TRBJ2-5; 7 bases are shared with TRBD1. V trimming: 6 bases; J trimming: 1 base; junction bases outside the gene matches: 8. Germline loops: CDR1 SNHLY, CDR2 FYNNEI. CDR3 length equals 15 residues. This chain's CDR3 is CASSSARDSQETQYF. The CDR3 DNA reads as TGTGCCAGCAGCTCCGCCCGGGACAGCCAAGAGACCCAGTACTTC.

This chain joins TRBV7-8 and TRBJ1-1; D may be TRBD1 (6 bases). Germline V gene sequence: CDR1 SGHVS, CDR2 FQNEAQ. The CDR3 sequence is 14 residues long. Trimming cost V 2 bases and J 7 bases, with 14 bases left between them. The CDR3 is CASSLNRASGEAFF. The CDR3 DNA reads as TGTGCCAGCAGCTTAAACAGGGCTTCGGGTGAAGCTTTCTTT.

The chain carries TRBV14 and TRBJ1-1; TRBD1 might be the D (6 bases). V lost 1 base and J 8 bases, leaving 17 bases between the germline ends. The CDR3 contains 15 residues. Germline V gene data show CDR1 as SGHDN and CDR2 as FVKESK. CDR3 region: CASSQGSSGGSEAFF. In DNA form, the CDR3 reads TGTGCCAGCAGCCAAGGGTCATCTGGGGGCTCAGAAGCTTTCTTT.

The chain employs TRBV7-9 and TRBJ1-3, with TRBD1 matching over 8 bases. The CDR3 loop spans 12 amino acids. V lost 11 bases, J lost 8 bases, and 8 bases stayed unmatched. CDR1 and CDR2 (germline): SEHNR, FQNEAQ (reference sequence). The CDR3 region is CAGDQQGDTIYF. CDR3 nucleotides: TGTGCCGGGGATCAACAGGGGGACACCATATATTTT.

The gene calls are TRBV5-4 and TRBJ2-1, with 10 positions matching TRBD2. Germline lookup yields CDR1 SGHNT and CDR2 YYREEE (reference sequence). The CDR3 covers 15 residues. J lost 3 bases, V lost 4 bases, and 4 bases had no gene match. CDR3 amino acids: CASSPSSGGYNEQFF. The DNA of the CDR3 is TGTGCCAGCAGCCCGTCTAGCGGGGGCTACAATGAGCAGTTCTTC.

In its sample, this clone was seen a few times. The chain has TRBV6-1 and TRBJ2-5; a weak D match, TRBD2 (6 bases). The length of the CDR3 is 15 residues. Looked up from germline, CDR1 is MNHNS and CDR2 is SASEGT. Trimming took off 1 base at V and 5 bases at J, with 14 bases between the two ends. The CDR3 bases are TGTGCCAGCAGTGAAGGGAGGGGAAGAAGGGAGACCCAGTACTTC. Translated: CASSEGRGRRETQYF.

This chain uses TRBV2 with TRBJ1-6; 8 bases are shared with TRBD1. The CDR3 sequence is 12 residues long. V dropped 5 bases and J dropped 10; count of bases not matched to a gene: 1. Germline V gene lookup returns CDR1 SNHLY and CDR2 FYNNEI. CDR3 sequence reads: CASSSGGSPLHF. CDR3 nucleotides: TGTGCCAGCAGTTCAGGGGGCTCACCCCTCCACTTT.

V is TRBV10-2 and J is TRBJ2-1, with 9 positions matching TRBD2. The junction had 11 bases not matched to a gene; V was cut back by 6 bases and J by 5 bases. Germline CDR1 reads WSHSY; CDR2 reads SAAADI. The CDR3 contains 16 residues. The CDR3 DNA is TGCGCCAGCAGGGATCGCGGGGGGGCCTCGAACAATGAGCAGTTCTTC. Its translation: CASRDRGGASNNEQFF.

This sequence joins TRBV25-1 and TRBJ1-6; D is ambiguous. Germline assignment: CDR1 MGHDK and CDR2 SYGVNS. The V and J ends lost 6 bases and 7 bases respectively, with 7 bases between them. This CDR3 is 12 amino acids long. CDR3 in DNA: TGTGCCAGCAGCCCGGGGAATTCACCCCTCCACTTT. Translated: CASSPGNSPLHF. Using reference TRBV25-1 and TRBJ1-6 for the parts outside the CDR3, the full variable domain is EADIYQTPRYLVIGTGKKITLECSQTMGHDKMYWYQQDPGMELHLIHYSYGVNSTEKGDLSSESTVSRIRTEHFPLTLESARPSHTSQYLCASSPGNSPLHFGNGTRLTVT.

The chain combines TRBV5-1 with TRBJ2-7; D is perhaps TRBD1 (6 bases). The CDR3 consists of 13 residues. The germline V gene has CDR1 SGHRS and CDR2 YFSETQ. V was shortened by 3 bases and J by 3 bases, with 10 bases between the two germline ends. The CDR3 loop is CASSSGTLYEQYF. DNA for the CDR3: TGCGCCAGCAGCTCCGGGACACTCTACGAGCAGTACTTC. Full variable domain (missing parts from reference TRBV5-1 and TRBJ2-7): KAGVTQTPRYLIKTRGQQVTLSCSPISGHRSVSWYQQTPGQGLQFLFEYFSETQRNKGNFPGRFSGRQFSNSRSEMNVSTLELGDSALYLCASSSGTLYEQYFGPGTRLTVT.

This rearrangement joins TRBV5-8 to TRBJ2-1; TRBD2 matches at 14 bases. The CDR3 has 19 residues. The germline V gene has CDR1 SGHTS and CDR2 YDEGEE. Germline trimming cut 4 bases from V and 0 bases from J; bases unmatched to any gene: 9. The CDR3 sequence is CASSPTSGGGRSSYNEQFF. The CDR3, as DNA: TGTGCCAGCAGCCCGACTAGCGGGGGGGGGAGAAGCTCCTACAATGAGCAGTTCTTC. The whole variable domain, remainder taken from reference TRBV5-8 and TRBJ2-1, is EAGVTQSPTHLIKTRGQQATLRCSPISGHTSVYWYQQALGLGLQFLLWYDEGEERNRGNFPPRFSGRQFPNYSSELNVNALELEDSALYLCASSPTSGGGRSSYNEQFFGPGTRLTVL.

The genes are TRBV11-2 and TRBJ1-1; tentative D call: TRBD1 (5 bases). The V and J ends lost 5 bases and 0 bases respectively, with 7 bases between them. Germline V gene data show CDR1 as SGHAT and CDR2 as FQNNGV. CDR3 length equals 13 residues. CDR3 coding DNA: TGTGCCAGCAGCCCGACAGTGAACACTGAAGCTTTCTTT. This sequence encodes CASSPTVNTEAFF.

The V and J genes are TRBV9 and TRBJ1-4; unclear D gene. CDR3 length: 15 amino acids. V was cut by 4 bases and J by 0 bases, with 10 bases left in between. In germline, CDR1 is SGDLS, CDR2 YYNGEE. The CDR3 protein is CASSPSVATNEKLFF. The CDR3 DNA reads as TGTGCCAGCAGCCCGTCGGTTGCAACTAATGAAAAACTGTTTTTT.

J is TRBJ1-1 and V is TRBV6-5; D call uncertain. Germline CDR1 MNHEY, CDR2 SVGAGI. V was cut by 4 bases and J by 7 bases, with 7 bases left in between. This CDR3 region has 11 residues. CDR3 sequence reads: CASSFRGEAFF. DNA of the CDR3: TGTGCCAGCAGTTTCCGGGGTGAAGCTTTCTTT.

The chain links TRBV28 to TRBJ1-5; a possible D gene is TRBD1 (6 bases). Germline lookup yields CDR1 MDHEN and CDR2 SYDVKM. The V and J ends lost 8 bases and 3 bases respectively, with 17 bases between them. The CDR3 contains 15 residues. The CDR3 region has the DNA TGTGCCAGCGAATACAGGGCGACAAACAATCAGCCCCAGCATTTT. Protein product: CASEYRATNNQPQHF.

V is TRBV29-1 and J is TRBJ1-1; tentative D call: TRBD1 (5 bases). The CDR3 sequence is 13 residues long. V shed 4 bases and J shed 11 bases, with 20 bases lying between them. The germline V gene encodes CDR1 SQVTM and CDR2 ANQGSEA. The CDR3 spells CSVVARVDSFAFF. Written as DNA, the CDR3 is TGCAGCGTTGTGGCCAGGGTTGACTCGTTTGCTTTCTTT.

The rearrangement joins TRBV11-1 to TRBJ2-5; 12 bases are a match to TRBD2. V was pared by 2 bases and J by 5 bases, with 6 bases of the junction left unmatched. From germline, CDR1 is SGHAT and CDR2 FQDESV (reference sequence). There are 16 residues in the CDR3. CDR3 DNA: TGTGCCAGCAGCTTATGTTCTAGCGGGGGGGTTGAGACCCAGTACTTC. Its translation is CASSLCSSGGVETQYF.

The chain combines TRBV7-9 with TRBJ2-2, with 9 nucleotides matching TRBD2. The V segment lost 4 bases and the J segment 4 bases; nucleotides outside the gene matches: 7. CDR3 length equals 16 residues. Looked up from germline, CDR1 is SEHNR and CDR2 is FQNEAQ (reference sequence). DNA for the CDR3: TGTGCCAGCAGCTACTCGAGCGGGGGGACCACCGGGGAGCTGTTTTTT. It yields the protein CASSYSSGGTTGELFF. The complete variable domain, with remaining parts taken from reference TRBV7-9 and TRBJ2-2, reads DTGVSQNPRHKITKRGQNVTFRCDPISEHNRLYWYRQTLGQGPEFLTYFQNEAQLEKSRLLSDRFSAERPKGSFSTLEIQRTEQGDSAMYLCASSYSSGGTTGELFFGEGSRLTVL.